This T cell receptor beta chain was obtained from a study of T cells in Graves' hyperthyroidism and ophthalmopathy. Points from the study as a whole: Blood samples included most of the expanded thyroid clonotypes exceeding 0.001.

The TCR beta CDR3 regions underwent amplification using RNA transcripts as the source. First-round RT-PCR targeting the TCR CDR3 was performed with the HTBI primer set. TCRdb passed the multiplex PCR reads through MiXCR, listing each CDR3 protein once. Among some 600,000 distinct CDR3 sequences listed, roughly 13% were seen once. This clonotype has only one observation. Antigen unknown. Compared with germline, one end of the junction differs, possibly owing to a read error. CDR3 size: 15 residues. The germline gives CDR1 SGHAT, CDR2 FQNNGV. The sequenced sample was blood. This chain links TRBV11-2 with TRBJ2-5; TRBD2 matches 8 bases. The receptor was isolated from a woman aged 25 to 39 with Graves' hyperthyroidism that later progressed to Graves' ophthalmopathy. As DNA, the CDR3 is TGTGCGAGCAGCTTAGCGGGACTGACTGGAGAGACCCAGTACTTC. Protein product: CASSLAGLTGETQYF.